This T cell receptor (beta chain) emerged from a study of monozygotic twins with cystic fibrosis. Findings and caveats of the study: Low clonality (median around 0.0095) suggested a mostly naive repertoire. Monozygotic CF twin pairs shared significantly more nucleotide-identical clonotypes than unrelated CF individuals did.

Concerning this clone: Its antigen is not identified.

CDR1 and CDR2 from the germline V gene are MGHRA and YSYEKL. Trimming removed 1 base from V and 4 bases from J; junction bases left unmatched: 2. CDR3 length equals 14 residues. Assay used: immunoSEQ multiplex PCR; TCRdb lists only in-frame clones, some missing. The table has 30,000 to 45,000 clones, about 80% seen once. This sequence joins TRBV4-1 and TRBJ1-2; 8 nucleotides line up with TRBD1. The receptor was derived from a girl aged 2 to 10 with cystic fibrosis. The sequenced sample consisted of blood. In DNA, the CDR3 is TGCGCCAGCAGCCAAGGCGACAGGGGCTATGGCTACACCTTC. It encodes CASSQGDRGYGYTF.